These 28 T cell receptor beta chains originate from one sample sequenced in a study of blood T cell repertoires in COVID-19. TCRdb's table, derived via immunoSEQ multiplex PCR, lists solely in-frame clones and lacks some. The data show under 200,000 clones, 86% seen once. The sequencing sample was made of peripheral blood. Receptors were obtained from a man aged 18-30 years with acute or convalescent COVID-19.

This rearrangement joins TRBV30 to TRBJ1-1; D is undetermined. V was shortened by 0 bases and J by 3 bases, with 8 bases between the two germline ends. Germline lookup yields CDR1 GTSNPN and CDR2 SVGIG (reference sequence). This CDR3 is 13 amino acids long. The chain's CDR3 is CAWSVLVHTEAFF. CDR3 in DNA: TGTGCCTGGAGTGTACTAGTTCACACTGAAGCTTTCTTT.

The table lists this clone with a count of one. V gene TRBV19 combines with J gene TRBJ1-2; TRBD1 aligns across 9 bases. The CDR3 spans 15 residues. Losses at the gene ends were 5 bases for V and 5 bases for J; bases not matched to a gene: 9. The germline V gene has CDR1 LNHDA and CDR2 SQIVND (reference sequence). The DNA for the CDR3 is TGTGCCAGTAGTTCCTTGCCGGGACAGGGTTATGGCTACACCTTC. Its translation is CASSSLPGQGYGYTF.

The chain employs TRBV30 and TRBJ1-1; TRBD1 is a possible D gene (6 bases). This CDR3 spans 14 amino acids. Germline V gene data show CDR1 as GTSNPN and CDR2 as SVGIG (reference sequence). V lost 4 bases and J 1 base, leaving 13 bases between the germline ends. CDR3 sequence reads: CAWNLGQSNTEAFF. The CDR3 DNA reads TGTGCCTGGAATTTAGGACAGTCGAACACTGAAGCTTTCTTT.

The genes are TRBV2 and TRBJ2-5; 8 bases align to TRBD1. The CDR3 has 14 amino acids. The germline CDR1 and CDR2 sequences are SNHLY and FYNNEI. Trimming took 2 bases from V and 4 from J; bases not matched to a gene: 3. CDR3 sequence (DNA): TGTGCCAGCAGTGAACCCAGGGGGCGAGAGACCCAGTACTTC. It yields the protein CASSEPRGRETQYF.

V and J are TRBV7-2 and TRBJ1-6; 10 bases align to TRBD1. The CDR3 has 19 residues. V shed 6 bases and J 4 bases; nucleotides not matched to a gene: 15. Germline assignment: CDR1 SGHTA and CDR2 FQGNSA. CDR3 region: CASSFSDRDRGGYNSPLHF. The CDR3 nucleotides read TGTGCCAGCAGTTTTAGCGACCGGGACAGGGGCGGATATAATTCACCCCTCCACTTT.

The CDR3 nucleotides read TGTGCCAGCAGCCCCAGTCGCCAGGGGGCTTTCCAGGGTCGTGAGACCCAGTACTTC. Translation gives CASSPSRQGAFQGRETQYF. The chain uses TRBV11-2 and TRBJ2-5, with 8 bases lining up with TRBD1. The CDR3 covers 19 residues. After removal of 5 bases from V and 5 bases from J, the junction contained 22 bases not matched to a gene. The germline gives CDR1 SGHAT, CDR2 FQNNGV.

This sequence joins TRBV9 and TRBJ1-3; 10 nucleotides align to TRBD1. The CDR3 is 20 amino acids. Germline-derived CDR1 and CDR2 are SGDLS and YYNGEE. The V segment lost 0 bases and the J segment 0 bases; nucleotides outside the gene matches: 12. CDR3 protein: CASSVDPGDRGTISGNTIYF. The CDR3 region has the DNA TGTGCCAGCAGCGTAGACCCCGGGGACAGGGGTACTATCTCTGGAAACACCATATATTTT.

In its sample, this clone was seen a few times. J is TRBJ1-2 and V is TRBV19, with a weak D call TRBD1 (5 bases). This CDR3 region has 15 residues. Germline loops: CDR1 LNHDA, CDR2 SQIVND (reference sequence). The V gene lost 6 bases and the J gene lost 3 bases, with 17 bases spanning the gap. The CDR3 sequence: CASRPGGMVDYGYTF. CDR3 in DNA: TGTGCCAGTAGGCCCGGGGGGATGGTCGACTATGGCTACACCTTC.

This clone is a singleton in its sample. CDR3 region: CASSLRDRGGGGYTF. The DNA for the CDR3 is TGTGCCAGCAGCCTCCGGGACAGGGGCGGGGGAGGCTACACCTTC. The rearrangement joins TRBV5-4 to TRBJ1-2, with 10 bases that match TRBD1. The CDR3 covers 15 residues. The junction had 11 bases not matched to a gene; V was cut back by 4 bases and J by 8 bases. CDR1 is SGHNT, CDR2 YYREEE, per germline (reference sequence).

The J gene is TRBJ1-2, the V gene TRBV21-1. TRBV21-1 is deemed a pseudogene. The CDR3 runs 14 residues. CDR3 bases: TGTGCCAGCAGCCCCCCAAGCCCCTACTATGGCTACACCTTC. It encodes CASSPPSPYYGYTF.

The chain joins TRBV7-9 to TRBJ2-5; possible D gene TRBD2, 5 bases. Germline CDR1 is SEHNR and CDR2 is FQNEAQ (reference sequence). V lost 2 bases, J lost 5 bases, and 18 bases lay in between. The CDR3 spans 16 residues. Here the CDR3 reads CASSLLPGLRFETQYF. In nucleotides, the CDR3 is TGTGCCAGCAGCTTATTGCCAGGACTCCGCTTCGAGACCCAGTACTTC.

The chain recombines TRBV7-8 with TRBJ2-3; the match to TRBD2 covers 10 bases. The J segment lost 7 bases and the V segment lost 1 base, leaving 17 bases of the junction unmatched. Germline V gene lookup returns CDR1 SGHVS and CDR2 FQNEAQ. The CDR3 sequence is 19 residues long. CDR3 coding DNA: TGTGCCAGCAGCTTAGGGGCCGGGTTTAGTAGCGGGGGGATCAATACGCAGTATTTT. Protein sequence: CASSLGAGFSSGGINTQYF.

The chain combines TRBV10-1 with TRBJ2-4; D is perhaps TRBD1 (7 bases). The germline gives CDR1 WNHNN, CDR2 SYGVQD (reference sequence). The CDR3 sequence is 16 residues long. Trimming shortened V by 5 bases and J by 0 bases, and 14 bases separated the two germline ends. CDR3: CASSFTGEEAKNIQYF. The CDR3 DNA sequence: TGCGCCAGCAGTTTTACAGGGGAGGAAGCCAAAAACATTCAGTACTTC.

V is TRBV2 and J is TRBJ1-2; weak D call: TRBD1 (5 bases). This CDR3 comprises 16 residues. The germline CDR1 and CDR2 sequences are SNHLY and FYNNEI. V gave up 6 bases and J gave up 5 bases, with 22 bases separating them. This CDR3 reads CASSQAGGGEIYGYTF. The CDR3 DNA reads as TGTGCCAGCAGCCAAGCCGGGGGAGGGGAGATTTATGGCTACACCTTC.

The genes are TRBV7-2 and TRBJ2-4, with 7 bases lining up with TRBD2. This CDR3 has 16 amino acids. Germline V gene data show CDR1 as SGHTA and CDR2 as FQGNSA. J was trimmed by 3 bases and V by 1 base; bases with no gene match: 6. As DNA, the CDR3 is TGTGCCAGCAGCTTAGGGGGGGGTTGGGGCAAAAACATTCAGTACTTC. It yields the protein CASSLGGGWGKNIQYF.

This clone was seen only a few times. The J gene is TRBJ1-4, the V gene TRBV10-1; 8 bases agree with TRBD1. Germline V CDR1 and CDR2: WNHNN, SYGVQD (reference sequence). J lost 0 bases, V lost 5 bases, and 5 bases had no gene match. The CDR3 is made up of 16 amino acids. In DNA, the CDR3 is TGCGCCAGCAGTAAACCGGGACAGGCAACTAATGAAAAACTGTTTTTT. Translated, it gives CASSKPGQATNEKLFF.

V gene TRBV7-3 combines with J gene TRBJ2-2, with 7 nucleotides matching TRBD1. V shed 5 bases, J shed 1 base, and the junction held 7 bases outside the gene matches. Germline V gene lookup returns CDR1 SGHTA and CDR2 FQGTGA. The CDR3 is made up of 16 amino acids. The CDR3 spells CASSPLQGRNTGELFF. In DNA, the CDR3 is TGTGCCAGCAGCCCGCTACAGGGGCGGAACACCGGGGAGCTGTTTTTT.

The chain links TRBV29-1 to TRBJ2-5, with 9 positions matching TRBD2. The CDR3 runs 15 residues. The germline V gene has CDR1 SQVTM and CDR2 ANQGSEA. V was clipped by 3 bases and J by 5 bases; unmatched bases: 10. CDR3 sequence (DNA): TGCAGCGTTGAGATAGCGGGGGACCCCCGGGAGACCCAGTACTTC. The encoded protein is CSVEIAGDPRETQYF.

The count of this clone is one. The genes are TRBV24-1 and TRBJ1-2; D is possibly TRBD1 (6 bases). Germline V gene lookup returns CDR1 KGHDR and CDR2 SFDVKD. Trimming took 4 bases from V and 8 from J, leaving 13 bases between them. The CDR3 runs to 13 residues. The CDR3 region has the DNA TGTGCCACCAGTGACTACAGGGAACAAGGCTACACCTTC. This gives the protein CATSDYREQGYTF.

V usage is TRBV19 and J usage is TRBJ1-1; no definite D call. The germline V and J ends were trimmed by 5 bases and 4 bases, with 8 bases remaining between them. The CDR3 sequence is 12 residues long. Germline V gene sequence: CDR1 LNHDA, CDR2 SQIVND (reference sequence). The CDR3 is CASSPGSTEAFF. CDR3 sequence (DNA): TGTGCCAGTAGTCCTGGGAGCACTGAAGCTTTCTTT.

J is TRBJ1-4 and V is TRBV25-1; no firm D call. CDR3 length: 15 amino acids. With 0 bases removed from V and 2 bases from J, the gap between germline ends came to 7 bases. The germline gives CDR1 MGHDK, CDR2 SYGVNS. The CDR3 sequence is CASSEYAGTNEKLFF. DNA of the CDR3: TGTGCCAGCAGTGAATATGCGGGGACTAATGAAAAACTGTTTTTT. The entire variable domain, with the rest obtained from reference TRBV25-1 and TRBJ1-4, is as follows: EADIYQTPRYLVIGTGKKITLECSQTMGHDKMYWYQQDPGMELHLIHYSYGVNSTEKGDLSSESTVSRIRTEHFPLTLESARPSHTSQYLCASSEYAGTNEKLFFGSGTQLSVL.

This chain links TRBV4-1 with TRBJ1-4; possible D gene TRBD1, 5 bases. The V end was cut by 2 bases, the J end by 2 bases, with 12 bases between. The CDR3 extends over 16 amino acids. Germline V CDR1 and CDR2: MGHRA, YSYEKL. CDR3 amino acids: CASSQFTGPTNEKLFF. The CDR3 DNA reads TGCGCCAGCAGCCAATTTACAGGACCTACTAATGAAAAACTGTTTTTT.

The rearrangement uses TRBV12-5 and TRBJ2-1; 8 nucleotides agree with TRBD1. CDR3 length: 15 amino acids. Germline CDR1 and CDR2: LGHNT and FRNRAP. Trimming removed 4 bases from V and 6 bases from J; junction bases left unmatched: 8. The CDR3 sequence: CASGSNRGVINEQFF. The CDR3 nucleotides are TGTGCTAGTGGTTCGAACAGGGGGGTTATCAATGAGCAGTTCTTC. Full variable domain (remainder filled in from reference TRBV12-5 and TRBJ2-1): DARVTQTPRHKVTEMGQEVTMRCQPILGHNTVFWYRQTMMQGLELLAYFRNRAPLDDSGMPKDRFSAEMPDATLATLKIQPSEPRDSAVYFCASGSNRGVINEQFFGPGTRLTVL.

The gene calls are TRBV5-1 and TRBJ1-6, with 7 positions matching TRBD1. The germline CDR1 and CDR2 sequences are SGHRS and YFSETQ. The CDR3 spans 14 residues. The V segment lost 4 bases and the J segment 8 bases; nucleotides outside the gene matches: 6. DNA for the CDR3: TGCGCCAGCAGCGACGGACAGGACTATTCACCCCTCCACTTT. Translating gives CASSDGQDYSPLHF.

The chain carries TRBV7-9 and TRBJ2-7, with 9 bases that match TRBD2. V lost 5 bases and J lost 4; bases outside the gene matches: 9. The CDR3 consists of 15 residues. Germline values: CDR1 SEHNR, CDR2 FQNEAQ (reference sequence). CDR3 nucleotide sequence: TGTGCCAGCAGCCCCAGGACTAGCGCGGGGTACGAGCAGTACTTC. This encodes CASSPRTSAGYEQYF.

This chain uses TRBV18 with TRBJ1-1; 7 bases line up with TRBD1. The CDR3 runs to 17 residues. Trimming at V came to 0 bases and at J to 0 bases, leaving 7 bases not matched to a gene. Germline V lookup: CDR1 KGHSH, CDR2 LQKENI. CDR3: CASSPPDRLKMNTEAFF. DNA of the CDR3: TGTGCCAGCTCACCACCGGACAGGCTAAAGATGAACACTGAAGCTTTCTTT.

This chain connects TRBV14 to TRBJ2-2, with TRBD1 identical over 10 bases. CDR3 size: 16 residues. The J segment lost 7 bases and the V segment lost 4 bases, leaving 9 bases of the junction unmatched. Germline V CDR1 and CDR2: SGHDN, FVKESK. This chain's CDR3 is CASSRPGQGRIGELFF. The CDR3 nucleotides read TGTGCCAGCAGCCGTCCGGGACAGGGGAGGATCGGGGAGCTGTTTTTT.

This CDR3 is CATSDRTSGSSYEQYF. For the CDR3, the DNA is TGTGCCACCAGTGATAGGACTAGCGGGTCCTCCTACGAGCAGTACTTC. The gene calls are TRBV24-1 and TRBJ2-7; 11 bases match TRBD2. The CDR3 totals 16 residues. Germline CDR1 KGHDR, CDR2 SFDVKD. V trimming: 3 bases; J trimming: 0 bases; junction bases outside the gene matches: 3.